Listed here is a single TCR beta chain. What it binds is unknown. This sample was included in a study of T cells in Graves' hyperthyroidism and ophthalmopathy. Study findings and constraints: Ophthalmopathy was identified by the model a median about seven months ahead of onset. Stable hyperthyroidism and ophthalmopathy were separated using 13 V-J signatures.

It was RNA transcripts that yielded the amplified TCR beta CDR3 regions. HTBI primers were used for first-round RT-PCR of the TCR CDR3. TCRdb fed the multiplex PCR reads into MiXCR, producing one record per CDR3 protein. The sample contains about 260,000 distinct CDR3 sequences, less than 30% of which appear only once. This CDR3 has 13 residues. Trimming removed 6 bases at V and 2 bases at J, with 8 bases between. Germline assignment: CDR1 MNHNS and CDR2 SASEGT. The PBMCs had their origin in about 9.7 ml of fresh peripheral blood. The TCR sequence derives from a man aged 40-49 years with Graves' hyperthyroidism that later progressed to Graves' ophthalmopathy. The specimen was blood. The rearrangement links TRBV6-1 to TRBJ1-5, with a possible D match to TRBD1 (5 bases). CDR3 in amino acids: CASRRDGNQPQHF. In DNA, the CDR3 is TGTGCCAGCAGGAGGGACGGCAATCAGCCCCAGCATTTT.